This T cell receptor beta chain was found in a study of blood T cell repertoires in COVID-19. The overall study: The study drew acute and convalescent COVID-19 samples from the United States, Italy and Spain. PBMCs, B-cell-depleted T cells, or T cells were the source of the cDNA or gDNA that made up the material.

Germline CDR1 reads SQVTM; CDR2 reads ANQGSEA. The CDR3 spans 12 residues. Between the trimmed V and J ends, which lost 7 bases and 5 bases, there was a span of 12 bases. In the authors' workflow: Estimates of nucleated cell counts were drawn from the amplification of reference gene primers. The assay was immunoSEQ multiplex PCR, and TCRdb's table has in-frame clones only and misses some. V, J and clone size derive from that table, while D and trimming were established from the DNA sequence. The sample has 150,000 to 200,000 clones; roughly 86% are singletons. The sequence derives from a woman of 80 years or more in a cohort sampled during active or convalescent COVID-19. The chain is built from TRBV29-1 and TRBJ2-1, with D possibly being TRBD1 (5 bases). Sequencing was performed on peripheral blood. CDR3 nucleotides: TGCAGCGCTCAACTGACAGACAATGAGCAGTTCTTC. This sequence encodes CSAQLTDNEQFF.